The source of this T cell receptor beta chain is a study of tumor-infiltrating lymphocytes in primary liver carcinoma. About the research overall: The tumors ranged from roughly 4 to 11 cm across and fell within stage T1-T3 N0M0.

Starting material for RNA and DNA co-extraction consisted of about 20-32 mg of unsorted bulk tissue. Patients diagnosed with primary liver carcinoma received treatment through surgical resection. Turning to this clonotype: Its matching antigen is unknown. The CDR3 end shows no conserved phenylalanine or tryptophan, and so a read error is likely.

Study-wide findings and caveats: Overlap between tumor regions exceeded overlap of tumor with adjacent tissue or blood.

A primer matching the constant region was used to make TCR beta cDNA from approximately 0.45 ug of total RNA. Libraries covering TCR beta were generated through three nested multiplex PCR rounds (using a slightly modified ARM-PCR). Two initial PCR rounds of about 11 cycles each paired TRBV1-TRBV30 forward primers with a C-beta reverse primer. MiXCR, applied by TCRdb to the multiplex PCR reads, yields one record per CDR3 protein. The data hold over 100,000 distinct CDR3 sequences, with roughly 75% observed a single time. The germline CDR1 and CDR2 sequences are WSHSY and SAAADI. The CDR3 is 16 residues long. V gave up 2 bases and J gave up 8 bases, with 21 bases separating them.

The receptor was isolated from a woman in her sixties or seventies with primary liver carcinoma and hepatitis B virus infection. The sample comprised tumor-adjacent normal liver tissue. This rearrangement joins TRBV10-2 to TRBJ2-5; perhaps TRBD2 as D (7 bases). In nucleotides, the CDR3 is TGCGCCAGCAGTGAGGAACTAGGGGGAGGGCGAAATACCCAGTACTTG. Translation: CASSEELGGGRNTQYL.